This entry features one T cell receptor (beta chain) sequence. Its specificity is not known. The data were produced by immunoSEQ multiplex PCR, yet TCRdb's version contains in-frame clones alone and is incomplete. The sample lists 360,000 or so clones; 70% to 90% were seen once. Germline CDR1 and CDR2: GTSNPN and SVGIG (reference sequence). The CDR3 is 13 residues long. Trimming removed 5 bases from V and 3 bases from J, with 13 bases in between. The data were obtained in a study of Ad26.COV2.S vaccination and SARS-CoV-2 variants. Study outcomes and limitations: Breadth and depth estimates from TCRs may understate total T cell responses. Placebo and vaccine recipients had non-spike TCR breadth that was similar.

The treatment was: roughly 20 received Ad26.COV2.S at low or high dose, single or two shots; roughly five received placebo; per-sample allocation not given. After the first vaccine or placebo injection, samples were drawn on day 63. Participants' vaccine, an Ad26 vector, delivered Wuhan-strain SARS-CoV-2 spike. The V and J genes are TRBV30 and TRBJ1-2, with a possible D match to TRBD1 (6 bases). The material sequenced was peripheral blood, taken in a trial of Ad26.COV2.S vaccine versus placebo. This receptor was obtained from a person aged 18 to 59 who received the Ad26.COV2.S COVID-19 vaccine or a placebo. DNA of the CDR3: TGTGCCTGGCAGGTGAAGGGGGACTATGGCTACACCTTC. This codes for CAWQVKGDYGYTF.